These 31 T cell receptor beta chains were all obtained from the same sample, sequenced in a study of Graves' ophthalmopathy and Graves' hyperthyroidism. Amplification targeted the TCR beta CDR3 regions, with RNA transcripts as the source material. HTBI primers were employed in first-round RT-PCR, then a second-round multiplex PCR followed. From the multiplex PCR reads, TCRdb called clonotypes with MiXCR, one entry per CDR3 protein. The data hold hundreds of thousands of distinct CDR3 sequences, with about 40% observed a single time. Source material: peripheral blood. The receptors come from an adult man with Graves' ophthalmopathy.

The CDR3 nucleotides are TGTGCCAGCAGTCCAGGTGCCAACGAGCAGTACGTC. It encodes CASSPGANEQYV. The chain couples TRBV6-6 to TRBJ2-7; D is ambiguous. Germline V gene data show CDR1 as MNHNY and CDR2 as SVGAGI (reference sequence). This CDR3 contains 12 residues. The germline V and J ends were trimmed by 5 bases and 5 bases, with 10 bases remaining between them.

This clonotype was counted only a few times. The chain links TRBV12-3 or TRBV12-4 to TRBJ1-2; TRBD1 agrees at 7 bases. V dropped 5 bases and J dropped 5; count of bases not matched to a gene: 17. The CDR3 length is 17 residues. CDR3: CASSHGQETSWRYGYTF. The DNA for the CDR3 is TGTGCCAGCAGTCACGGACAGGAGACCTCTTGGAGGTATGGCTACACCTTC.

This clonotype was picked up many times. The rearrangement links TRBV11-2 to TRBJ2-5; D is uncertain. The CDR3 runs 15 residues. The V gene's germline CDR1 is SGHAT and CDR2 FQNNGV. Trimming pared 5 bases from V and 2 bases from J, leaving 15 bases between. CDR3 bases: TGTGCCAGCAGCGGTCGGTCCAACTTGCAAGAGACCCAGTACTTC. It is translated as CASSGRSNLQETQYF.

The CDR3, as DNA: TGCGCCAGCAGCGTGACGGGACAGGGCATCTACGAGCAGTACTTC. Translated: CASSVTGQGIYEQYF. This chain joins TRBV5-1 and TRBJ2-7; 9 bases agree with TRBD1. CDR3 length: 15 amino acids. Germline CDR1 reads SGHRS; CDR2 reads YFSETQ. The ends lost 4 bases at V and 3 bases at J; junction bases unmatched: 8.

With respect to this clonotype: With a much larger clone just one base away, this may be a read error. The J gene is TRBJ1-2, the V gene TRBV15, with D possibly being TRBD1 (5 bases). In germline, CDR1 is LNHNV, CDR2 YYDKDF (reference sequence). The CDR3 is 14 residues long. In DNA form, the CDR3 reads TGTACCACCAGCAGGAGTCAGGGTGACTATGGCTACACCTTC. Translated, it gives CTTSRSQGDYGYTF.

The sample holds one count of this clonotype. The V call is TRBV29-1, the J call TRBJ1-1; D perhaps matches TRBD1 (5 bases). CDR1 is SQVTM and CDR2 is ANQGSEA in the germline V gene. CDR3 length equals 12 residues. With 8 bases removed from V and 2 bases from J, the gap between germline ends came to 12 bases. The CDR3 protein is CSLVRDNTEAFF. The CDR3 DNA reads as TGCAGCTTAGTCAGGGATAACACTGAAGCTTTCTTT.

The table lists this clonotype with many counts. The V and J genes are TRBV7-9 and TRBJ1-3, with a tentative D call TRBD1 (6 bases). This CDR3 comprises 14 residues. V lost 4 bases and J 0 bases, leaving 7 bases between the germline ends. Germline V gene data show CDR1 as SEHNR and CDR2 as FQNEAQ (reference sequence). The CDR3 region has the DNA TGTGCCAGCAGCTACAGGGTCTCTGGAAACACCATATATTTT. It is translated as CASSYRVSGNTIYF. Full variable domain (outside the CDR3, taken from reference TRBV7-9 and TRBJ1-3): DTGVSQNPRHKITKRGQNVTFRCDPISEHNRLYWYRQTLGQGPEFLTYFQNEAQLEKSRLLSDRFSAERPKGSFSTLEIQRTEQGDSAMYLCASSYRVSGNTIYFGEGSWLTVV.

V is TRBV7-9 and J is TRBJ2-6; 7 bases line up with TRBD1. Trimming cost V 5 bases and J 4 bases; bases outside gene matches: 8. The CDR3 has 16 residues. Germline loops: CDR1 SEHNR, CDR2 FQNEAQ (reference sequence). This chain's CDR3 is CASSPQPGQGANVLTF. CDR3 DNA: TGTGCCAGCAGCCCTCAACCGGGACAGGGGGCCAACGTCCTGACTTTC.

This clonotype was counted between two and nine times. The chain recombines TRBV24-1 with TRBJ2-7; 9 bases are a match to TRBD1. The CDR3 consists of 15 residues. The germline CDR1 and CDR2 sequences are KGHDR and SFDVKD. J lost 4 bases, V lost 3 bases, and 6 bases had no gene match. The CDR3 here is CATSDGTGNLYEQYF. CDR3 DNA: TGTGCCACCAGTGATGGGACAGGGAATTTATACGAGCAGTACTTC.

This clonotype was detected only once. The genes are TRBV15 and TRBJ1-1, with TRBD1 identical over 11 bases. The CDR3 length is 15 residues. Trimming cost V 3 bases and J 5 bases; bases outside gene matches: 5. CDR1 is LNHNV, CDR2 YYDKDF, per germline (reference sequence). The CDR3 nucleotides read TGTGCCACCAGCAGCGTGGACAGGGGGCCTACTGAAGCTTTCTTT. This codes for CATSSVDRGPTEAFF.

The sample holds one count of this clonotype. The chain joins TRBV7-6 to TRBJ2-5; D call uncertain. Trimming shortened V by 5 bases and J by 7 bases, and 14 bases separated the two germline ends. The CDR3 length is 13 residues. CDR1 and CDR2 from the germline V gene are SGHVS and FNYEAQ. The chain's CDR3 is CASSHASFGTQYF. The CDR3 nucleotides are TGTGCCAGCAGCCACGCGTCATTTGGGACCCAGTACTTC.

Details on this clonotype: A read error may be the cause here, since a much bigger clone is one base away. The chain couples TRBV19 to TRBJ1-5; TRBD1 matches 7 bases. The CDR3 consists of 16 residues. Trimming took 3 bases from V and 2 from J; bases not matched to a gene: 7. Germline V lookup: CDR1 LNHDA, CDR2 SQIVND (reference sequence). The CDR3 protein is CASSMAGGVGNQPQHF. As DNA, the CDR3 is TGTGCCAGTAGTATGGCAGGGGGAGTTGGCAATCAGCCCCAGCATTTT.

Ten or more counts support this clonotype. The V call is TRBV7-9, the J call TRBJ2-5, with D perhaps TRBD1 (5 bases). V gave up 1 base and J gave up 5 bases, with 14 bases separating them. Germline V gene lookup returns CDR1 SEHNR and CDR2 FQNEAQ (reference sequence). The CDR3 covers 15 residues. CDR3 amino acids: CASSLVLGRLETQYF. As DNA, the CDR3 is TGTGCCAGCAGCTTAGTCTTGGGGCGCCTTGAGACCCAGTACTTC. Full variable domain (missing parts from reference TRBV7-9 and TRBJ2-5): DTGVSQNPRHKITKRGQNVTFRCDPISEHNRLYWYRQTLGQGPEFLTYFQNEAQLEKSRLLSDRFSAERPKGSFSTLEIQRTEQGDSAMYLCASSLVLGRLETQYFGPGTRLLVL.

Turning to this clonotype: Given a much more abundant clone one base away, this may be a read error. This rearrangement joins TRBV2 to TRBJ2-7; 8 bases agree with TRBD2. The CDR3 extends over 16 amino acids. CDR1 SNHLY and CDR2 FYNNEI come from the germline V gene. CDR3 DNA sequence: TGTGCCAGCACCCTAAGGCGGGGGGCCGTGGTCTACGAGCGGTACTTC. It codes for CASTLRRGAVVYERYF.

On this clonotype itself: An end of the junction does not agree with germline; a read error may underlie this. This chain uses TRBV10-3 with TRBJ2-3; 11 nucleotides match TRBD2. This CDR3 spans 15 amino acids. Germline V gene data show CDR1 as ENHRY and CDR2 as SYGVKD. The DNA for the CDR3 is TGTGCCAGCAGTCCTAGGACTAGCGGGACAGATACGCAGTATTTT. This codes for CASSPRTSGTDTQYF.

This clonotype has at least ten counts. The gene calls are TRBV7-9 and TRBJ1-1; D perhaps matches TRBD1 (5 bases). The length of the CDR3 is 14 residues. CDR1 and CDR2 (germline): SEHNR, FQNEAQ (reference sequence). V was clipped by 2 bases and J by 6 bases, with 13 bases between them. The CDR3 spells CASSLFQVGAEAFF. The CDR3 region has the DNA TGTGCCAGCAGCTTATTCCAAGTGGGGGCTGAAGCTTTCTTT. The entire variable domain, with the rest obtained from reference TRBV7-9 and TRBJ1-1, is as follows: DTGVSQNPRHKITKRGQNVTFRCDPISEHNRLYWYRQTLGQGPEFLTYFQNEAQLEKSRLLSDRFSAERPKGSFSTLEIQRTEQGDSAMYLCASSLFQVGAEAFFGQGTRLTVV.

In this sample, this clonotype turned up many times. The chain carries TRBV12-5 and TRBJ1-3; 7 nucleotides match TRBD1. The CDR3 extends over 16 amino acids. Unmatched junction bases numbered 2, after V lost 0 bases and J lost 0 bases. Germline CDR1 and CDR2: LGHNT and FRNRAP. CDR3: CASGLVGQSSGNTIYF. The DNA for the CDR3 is TGTGCTAGTGGTTTGGTGGGACAGAGCTCTGGAAACACCATATATTTT. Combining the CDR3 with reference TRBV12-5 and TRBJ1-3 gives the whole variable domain DARVTQTPRHKVTEMGQEVTMRCQPILGHNTVFWYRQTMMQGLELLAYFRNRAPLDDSGMPKDRFSAEMPDATLATLKIQPSEPRDSAVYFCASGLVGQSSGNTIYFGEGSWLTVV.

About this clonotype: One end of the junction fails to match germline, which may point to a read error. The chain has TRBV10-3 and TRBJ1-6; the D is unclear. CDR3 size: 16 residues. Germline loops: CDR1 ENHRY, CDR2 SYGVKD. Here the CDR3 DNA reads TGTGCCAGCAGTGAAAGTGTCAGCTCCTATAATTCACCCCTCCACTTT. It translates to CASSESVSSYNSPLHF.

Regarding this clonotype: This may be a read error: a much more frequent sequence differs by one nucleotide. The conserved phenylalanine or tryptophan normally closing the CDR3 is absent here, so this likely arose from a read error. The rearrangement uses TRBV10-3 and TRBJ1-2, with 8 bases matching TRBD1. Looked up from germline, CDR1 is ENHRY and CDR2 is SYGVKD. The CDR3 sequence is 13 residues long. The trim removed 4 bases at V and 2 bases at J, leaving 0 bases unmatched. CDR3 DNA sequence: TGTGCCATCAGTGGACAGGGGAACTATGGCTACACCCTC. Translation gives CAISGQGNYGYTL.

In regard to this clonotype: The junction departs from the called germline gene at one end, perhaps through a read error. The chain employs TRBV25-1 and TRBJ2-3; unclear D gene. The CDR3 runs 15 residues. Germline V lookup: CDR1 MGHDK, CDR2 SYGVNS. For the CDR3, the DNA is TGTGCCATCAGTGAGTCTTCTCGAAGCACAGATACGCAGTATTTT. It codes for CAISESSRSTDTQYF.

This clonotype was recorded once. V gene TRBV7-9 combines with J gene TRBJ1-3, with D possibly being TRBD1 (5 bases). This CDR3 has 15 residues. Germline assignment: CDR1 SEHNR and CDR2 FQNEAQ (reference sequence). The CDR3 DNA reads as TGTGCTAGTGGTTTGCCCACCGGGACGGGAAACACCATATATTTT. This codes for CASGLPTGTGNTIYF.

CDR3 nucleotides: TGCGCCAGCAGCGCCGGGACAGGGGAAGGGGAGCTGTTTTTT. As protein: CASSAGTGEGELFF. The chain uses TRBV5-1 and TRBJ2-2; 10 bases match TRBD1. Germline V gene lookup returns CDR1 SGHRS and CDR2 YFSETQ. CDR3 length: 14 amino acids. Unmatched junction bases numbered 5, after V lost 4 bases and J lost 8 bases.

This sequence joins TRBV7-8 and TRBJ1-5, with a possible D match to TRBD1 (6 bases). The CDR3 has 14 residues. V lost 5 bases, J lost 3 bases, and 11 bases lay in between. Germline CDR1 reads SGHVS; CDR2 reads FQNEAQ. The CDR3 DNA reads TGTGCCAGCAGCCAAGGGACACTCAATCAGCCCCAGCATTTT. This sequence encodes CASSQGTLNQPQHF.

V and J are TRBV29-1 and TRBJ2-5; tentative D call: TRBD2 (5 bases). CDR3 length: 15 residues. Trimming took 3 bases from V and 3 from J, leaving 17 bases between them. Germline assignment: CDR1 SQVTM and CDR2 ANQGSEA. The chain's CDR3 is CSVDRLGRVEETQYF. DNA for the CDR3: TGCAGCGTTGACAGACTGGGGAGAGTCGAAGAGACCCAGTACTTC. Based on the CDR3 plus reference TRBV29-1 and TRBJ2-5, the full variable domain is SAVISQKPSRDICQRGTSLTIQCQVDSQVTMMFWYRQQPGQSLTLIATANQGSEATYESGFVIDKFPISRPNLTFSTLTVSNMSPEDSSIYLCSVDRLGRVEETQYFGPGTRLLVL.

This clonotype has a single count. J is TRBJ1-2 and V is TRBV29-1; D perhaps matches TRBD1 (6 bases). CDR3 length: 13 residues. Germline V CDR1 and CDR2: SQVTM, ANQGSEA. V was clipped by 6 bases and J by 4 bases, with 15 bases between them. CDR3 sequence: CSVGGPGLYGYTF. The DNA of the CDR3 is TGCAGCGTCGGGGGCCCGGGGCTCTATGGCTACACCTTC.

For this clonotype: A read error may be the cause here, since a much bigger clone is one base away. The CDR3 region has the DNA TGTGCCAGTAGTAGGGAGGACAGAAAAGCAAACACTGAAGCTTTCTTT. Protein: CASSREDRKANTEAFF. V is TRBV19 and J is TRBJ1-1, with D possibly TRBD1 on 6 matching bases. Trimming shortened V by 4 bases and J by 2 bases, and 17 bases separated the two germline ends. CDR1 and CDR2 from the germline V gene are LNHDA and SQIVND (reference sequence). There are 16 residues in the CDR3.

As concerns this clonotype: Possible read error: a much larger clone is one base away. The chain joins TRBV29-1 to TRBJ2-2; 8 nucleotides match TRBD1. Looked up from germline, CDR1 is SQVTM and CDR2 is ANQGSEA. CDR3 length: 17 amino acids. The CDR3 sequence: CSVPNTGQGTNTRELFF. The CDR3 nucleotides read TGCAGCGTCCCAAATACCGGACAGGGAACGAACACCCGGGAGCTGTTTTTT.

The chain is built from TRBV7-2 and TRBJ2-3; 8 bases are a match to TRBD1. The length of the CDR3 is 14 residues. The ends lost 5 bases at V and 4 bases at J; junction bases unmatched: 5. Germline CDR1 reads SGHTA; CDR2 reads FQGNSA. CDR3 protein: CASSDRTGPDTQYF. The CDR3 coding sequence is TGTGCCAGCAGCGATCGGACAGGGCCAGATACGCAGTATTTT. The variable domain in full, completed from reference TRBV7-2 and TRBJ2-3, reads GAGVSQSPSNKVTEKGKDVELRCDPISGHTALYWYRQSLGQGLEFLIYFQGNSAPDKSGLPSDRFSAERTGGSVSTLTIQRTQQEDSAVYLCASSDRTGPDTQYFGPGTRLTVL.

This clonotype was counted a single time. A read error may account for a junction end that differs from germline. CDR3 sequence: CATSGPLTSEAFF. The DNA for the CDR3 is TGTGCCACCAGTGGCCCCCTCACTTCTGAAGCCTTCTTT. The V and J genes are TRBV24-1 and TRBJ1-1; no clear D gene. This CDR3 contains 13 residues. Per germline, CDR1 KGHDR and CDR2 SFDVKD.

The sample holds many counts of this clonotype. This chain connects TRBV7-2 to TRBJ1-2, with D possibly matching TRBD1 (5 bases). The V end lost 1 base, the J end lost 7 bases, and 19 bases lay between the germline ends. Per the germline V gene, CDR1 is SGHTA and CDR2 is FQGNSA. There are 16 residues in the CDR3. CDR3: CASSLDGGWTSLGYTF. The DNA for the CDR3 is TGTGCCAGCAGCTTAGATGGGGGTTGGACGAGCCTTGGCTACACCTTC.

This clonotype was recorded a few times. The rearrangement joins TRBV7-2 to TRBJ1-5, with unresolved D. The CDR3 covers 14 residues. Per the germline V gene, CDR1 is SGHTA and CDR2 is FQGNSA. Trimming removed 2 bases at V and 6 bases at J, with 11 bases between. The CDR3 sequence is CASSLFLGGQPQHF. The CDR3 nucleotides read TGTGCCAGCAGCTTATTTCTGGGCGGTCAGCCCCAGCATTTT.